This TCR beta chain was identified in a study of T-cell memory formation after mild COVID-19. Study at large: Most TCR clusters belonged to a single donor.

Constant-segment-primed 5'RACE gave TCR alpha and TCR beta cDNA libraries with sample barcodes and UMIs. A single record per CDR3 protein comes from TCRdb applying MiXCR to the 5' RACE reads. The table has 200,000 to 250,000 distinct CDR3 sequences, 9% to 10% seen once; the top ten hold approximately 3.3%. V dropped 2 bases and J dropped 0 bases, with 19 bases sitting between them. The CDR3 is 18 residues long. Germline assignment: CDR1 MNHNY and CDR2 SVGAGI (reference sequence). Sequenced: PBMCs or a T cell subset sorted from them (not recorded which). The chain joins TRBV6-6 to TRBJ1-2, with D uncertain. The source of this sequence is a man aged 18 to 30 who had mild COVID-19 (a few samples of this study predate the infection). Cell type and time point are not known. The CDR3 here is CASSYGVRARRSNYGYTF. CDR3 DNA: TGTGCCAGCAGTTACGGTGTCCGGGCCCGCCGATCTAACTATGGCTACACCTTC.